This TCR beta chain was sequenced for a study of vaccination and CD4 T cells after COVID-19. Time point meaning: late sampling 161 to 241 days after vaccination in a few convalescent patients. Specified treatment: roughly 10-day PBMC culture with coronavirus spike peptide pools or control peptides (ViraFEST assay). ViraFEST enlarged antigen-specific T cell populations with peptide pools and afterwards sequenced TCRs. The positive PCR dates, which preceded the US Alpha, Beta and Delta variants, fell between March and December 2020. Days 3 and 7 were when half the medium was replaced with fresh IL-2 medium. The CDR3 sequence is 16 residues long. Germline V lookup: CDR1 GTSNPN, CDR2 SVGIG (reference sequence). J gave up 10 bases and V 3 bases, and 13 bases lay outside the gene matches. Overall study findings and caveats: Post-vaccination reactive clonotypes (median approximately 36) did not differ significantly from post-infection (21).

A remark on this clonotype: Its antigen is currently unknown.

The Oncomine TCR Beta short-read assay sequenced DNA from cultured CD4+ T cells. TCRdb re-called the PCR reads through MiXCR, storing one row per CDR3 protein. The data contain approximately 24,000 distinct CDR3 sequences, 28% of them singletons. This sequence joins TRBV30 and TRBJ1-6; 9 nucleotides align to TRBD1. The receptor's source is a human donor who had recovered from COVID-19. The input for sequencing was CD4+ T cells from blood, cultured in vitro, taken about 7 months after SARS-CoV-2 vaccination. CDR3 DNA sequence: TGTGCCTGGAGAGAACCTTACAGGGGGCGCAGGTCACCCCTCCACTTT. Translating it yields CAWREPYRGRRSPLHF. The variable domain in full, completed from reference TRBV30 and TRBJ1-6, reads SQTIHQWPATLVQPVGSPLSLECTVEGTSNPNLYWYRQAAGRGLQLLFYSVGIGQISSEVPQNLSASRPQDRQFILSSKKLLLSDSGFYLCAWREPYRGRRSPLHFGNGTRLTVT.